The rows below give T cell receptor beta chains drawn from one sample of a study of T cell repertoires in cytomegalovirus infection. Their target antigens are unknown. TCRdb recomputed calls from the reads with MiXCR, one row per CDR3 protein. There are some 800,000 distinct CDR3 sequences in the sample; approximately 32% occur only once, and 13% lies in the top ten. Material: cultured CD8+ T cells from PBMCs, obtained from culture after CMV antigen stimulation. The origin of the receptors is a human donor in good health (CMV status not recorded). Some clones in this sample may be carry-over from other donors' samples. Both conserved end residues are part of each CDR3. Fields, in order: J gene, D gene, V gene, clone size, CDR3 protein, CDR3 DNA. A D gene is named only where the DNA matches it firmly. Only part of the rows carry a size: once, few, many, or a class if the clone is expanded.

j_call: TRBJ1-1
d_call: NA
v_call: TRBV19
clone_size: few
cdr3_aa: CASSIGQRNTEAFF
cdr3_nt: TGTGCCAGTAGTATAGGACAGCGGAACACTGAAGCTTTCTTT

j_call: TRBJ2-7
d_call: NA
v_call: TRBV12-3/TRBV12-4
clone_size: NA
cdr3_aa: CASSNSPGEQYF
cdr3_nt: TGTGCCAGCAGTAATTCCCCGGGCGAGCAGTACTTC

j_call: TRBJ1-5
d_call: NA
v_call: TRBV6-1
clone_size: NA
cdr3_aa: CASSEERTAMNQPQHF
cdr3_nt: TGTGCCAGCAGTGAAGAAAGGACAGCTATGAATCAGCCCCAGCATTTT

j_call: TRBJ1-1
d_call: NA
v_call: TRBV19
clone_size: NA
cdr3_aa: CASSIRRQNTEAFF
cdr3_nt: TGTGCCAGTAGTATACGTAGGCAGAACACTGAAGCTTTCTTT

j_call: TRBJ1-3
d_call: TRBD1
v_call: TRBV2
clone_size: NA
cdr3_aa: CASIKGTGAGNTIYF
cdr3_nt: TGTGCCAGTATAAAGGGGACAGGGGCTGGAAACACCATATATTTT

j_call: TRBJ1-2
d_call: TRBD1
v_call: TRBV6-6
clone_size: NA
cdr3_aa: CASSYTGGADGYTF
cdr3_nt: TGTGCCAGCAGTTATACAGGGGGCGCGGATGGCTACACCTTC

j_call: TRBJ2-1
d_call: NA
v_call: TRBV6-2/TRBV6-3
clone_size: NA
cdr3_aa: CASSYFGSTRLGEQFF
cdr3_nt: TGTGCCAGCAGTTACTTCGGATCCACACGGCTGGGCGAGCAGTTCTTC

j_call: TRBJ1-2
d_call: TRBD1
v_call: TRBV20-1
clone_size: NA
cdr3_aa: CSARVRQGNYGYTF
cdr3_nt: TGCAGTGCTAGAGTCAGACAGGGGAACTATGGCTACACCTTC

j_call: TRBJ1-2
d_call: TRBD1
v_call: TRBV5-1
clone_size: NA
cdr3_aa: CASSDWTGDGYTF
cdr3_nt: TGCGCCAGCAGCGACTGGACAGGGGATGGCTACACCTTC

j_call: TRBJ2-1
d_call: NA
v_call: TRBV7-8
clone_size: many
cdr3_aa: CASSSTDEQFF
cdr3_nt: TGTGCCAGCAGCTCAACCGATGAGCAGTTCTTC

j_call: TRBJ2-1
d_call: TRBD2
v_call: TRBV13
clone_size: once
cdr3_aa: CASSPYARERGINEQFF
cdr3_nt: TGTGCCAGCAGCCCCTACGCTCGGGAGCGGGGTATTAATGAGCAGTTCTTC

j_call: TRBJ2-2
d_call: TRBD1
v_call: TRBV9
clone_size: NA
cdr3_aa: CASSAWDRGFTGELFF
cdr3_nt: TGTGCCAGCAGCGCGTGGGACAGGGGCTTCACCGGGGAGCTGTTTTTT

j_call: TRBJ1-4
d_call: NA
v_call: TRBV2
clone_size: NA
cdr3_aa: CASSHSPMGEKLFF
cdr3_nt: TGTGCCAGCAGCCACAGCCCCATGGGAGAAAAACTGTTTTTT

j_call: TRBJ2-7
d_call: TRBD1
v_call: TRBV7-2
clone_size: many
cdr3_aa: CASSATGEYEQYF
cdr3_nt: TGTGCCAGCAGCGCCACAGGGGAGTACGAGCAGTACTTC

j_call: TRBJ2-3
d_call: NA
v_call: TRBV6-6
clone_size: few
cdr3_aa: CASSFSKTPTDTQYF
cdr3_nt: TGTGCCAGCAGTTTCAGCAAGACACCCACAGATACGCAGTATTTT

j_call: TRBJ1-4
d_call: NA
v_call: TRBV7-4
clone_size: NA
cdr3_aa: CASSLDDRYNEKLFF
cdr3_nt: TGTGCCAGCAGCTTAGATGACCGCTATAATGAAAAACTGTTTTTT

j_call: TRBJ1-2
d_call: NA
v_call: TRBV7-9
clone_size: NA
cdr3_aa: CASSYPGKGPYGYTF
cdr3_nt: TGTGCCAGCAGCTACCCCGGCAAGGGACCGTATGGCTACACCTTC

j_call: TRBJ2-1
d_call: NA
v_call: TRBV7-4
clone_size: NA
cdr3_aa: CASSHAGQPLRTSSYNEQFF
cdr3_nt: TGTGCCAGCAGCCATGCGGGACAGCCATTGAGGACAAGCTCCTACAATGAGCAGTTCTTC

j_call: TRBJ1-5
d_call: NA
v_call: TRBV7-8
clone_size: NA
cdr3_aa: CASSPDRERLLSNQPQHF
cdr3_nt: TGTGCCAGCAGCCCGGACAGAGAACGACTCCTTAGCAATCAGCCCCAGCATTTT

j_call: TRBJ2-1
d_call: NA
v_call: TRBV10-3
clone_size: NA
cdr3_aa: CAISESLGDEQFF
cdr3_nt: TGTGCCATCAGTGAGTCCCTTGGCGATGAGCAGTTCTTC

j_call: TRBJ2-1
d_call: TRBD1
v_call: TRBV7-6
clone_size: NA
cdr3_aa: CASSFALRDSGEQFF
cdr3_nt: TGTGCCAGCAGCTTCGCACTCCGGGACAGTGGTGAGCAGTTCTTC

j_call: TRBJ2-2
d_call: NA
v_call: TRBV6-5
clone_size: NA
cdr3_aa: CASSYGPLGELFF
cdr3_nt: TGTGCCAGCAGTTACGGTCCACTCGGGGAGCTGTTTTTT

j_call: TRBJ1-2
d_call: NA
v_call: TRBV4-1
clone_size: NA
cdr3_aa: CASSQTAQGGDGYTF
cdr3_nt: TGCGCCAGCAGCCAAACAGCACAGGGAGGCGATGGCTACACCTTC

j_call: TRBJ2-7
d_call: NA
v_call: TRBV6-2/TRBV6-3
clone_size: NA
cdr3_aa: CASSLDPHEQYF
cdr3_nt: TGTGCCAGCAGTTTGGACCCCCACGAGCAGTACTTC

j_call: TRBJ1-1
d_call: NA
v_call: TRBV19
clone_size: few
cdr3_aa: CASSVGPTLNEAFF
cdr3_nt: TGTGCCAGTAGTGTGGGACCGACCCTAAATGAAGCTTTCTTT

j_call: TRBJ1-1
d_call: NA
v_call: TRBV28
clone_size: many
cdr3_aa: CASSFRLGRTTEAFF
cdr3_nt: TGTGCCAGCAGTTTCCGGTTGGGACGAACCACTGAAGCTTTCTTT

j_call: TRBJ2-6
d_call: TRBD1
v_call: TRBV12-3/TRBV12-4
clone_size: NA
cdr3_aa: CASSLGQVKTF
cdr3_nt: TGTGCCAGCAGTTTGGGACAGGTCAAGACTTTC

j_call: TRBJ2-3
d_call: NA
v_call: TRBV4-3
clone_size: few
cdr3_aa: CASSQTAFGTDTQYF
cdr3_nt: TGCGCCAGCAGCCAGACAGCGTTCGGCACAGATACGCAGTATTTT

j_call: TRBJ2-1
d_call: NA
v_call: TRBV5-1
clone_size: NA
cdr3_aa: CASSWTAESEQFF
cdr3_nt: TGCGCCAGCAGCTGGACTGCCGAAAGTGAGCAGTTCTTC

j_call: TRBJ1-5
d_call: NA
v_call: TRBV19
clone_size: many
cdr3_aa: CASSIGTHSNQPQHF
cdr3_nt: TGTGCCAGTAGTATCGGGACACATAGCAATCAGCCCCAGCATTTT

j_call: TRBJ1-5
d_call: NA
v_call: TRBV6-1
clone_size: NA
cdr3_aa: CASSSMDRDRQPQHF
cdr3_nt: TGTGCCAGCAGTTCCATGGATCGAGATCGTCAGCCCCAGCATTTT

j_call: TRBJ2-1
d_call: TRBD2
v_call: TRBV5-3
clone_size: few
cdr3_aa: CASSMPTSGVYNEQFF
cdr3_nt: TGTGCCAGCAGCATGCCGACTAGCGGGGTGTACAATGAGCAGTTCTTC

j_call: TRBJ2-1
d_call: NA
v_call: TRBV2
clone_size: NA
cdr3_aa: CASSNRVSATGNEQFF
cdr3_nt: TGTGCCAGCAGTAACAGGGTTAGCGCTACGGGCAATGAGCAGTTCTTC

j_call: TRBJ2-7
d_call: TRBD1
v_call: TRBV7-8
clone_size: many
cdr3_aa: CASSPGTGYYEQYF
cdr3_nt: TGTGCCAGCAGCCCCGGGACAGGTTACTACGAGCAGTACTTC

j_call: TRBJ2-5
d_call: TRBD1
v_call: TRBV7-7
clone_size: NA
cdr3_aa: CASSLALTGEETQYF
cdr3_nt: TGTGCTAGCAGCTTAGCCCTTACAGGGGAAGAGACCCAGTACTTC

j_call: TRBJ2-2
d_call: TRBD1
v_call: TRBV7-9
clone_size: few
cdr3_aa: CASSLERDRGWNTGELFF
cdr3_nt: TGTGCCAGCAGCTTAGAACGGGACAGGGGTTGGAACACCGGGGAGCTGTTTTTT

j_call: TRBJ2-1
d_call: NA
v_call: TRBV7-6
clone_size: NA
cdr3_aa: CASSSLPLNTYNEQFF
cdr3_nt: TGTGCCAGCAGCTCACTTCCGCTAAATACCTACAATGAGCAGTTCTTC

j_call: TRBJ1-1
d_call: TRBD1
v_call: TRBV10-3
clone_size: few
cdr3_aa: CAINQRQGEGSEAFF
cdr3_nt: TGTGCCATCAACCAACGACAGGGGGAAGGGTCTGAAGCTTTCTTT

j_call: TRBJ1-1
d_call: NA
v_call: TRBV27
clone_size: few
cdr3_aa: CASSIGQIPGDLNTEAFF
cdr3_nt: TGTGCCAGCAGTATAGGACAGATTCCTGGGGACCTGAACACTGAAGCTTTCTTT

j_call: TRBJ2-7
d_call: TRBD1
v_call: TRBV20-1
clone_size: NA
cdr3_aa: CSARDRYTLEQYF
cdr3_nt: TGCAGTGCTAGGGACAGGTATACCCTCGAGCAGTACTTC

j_call: TRBJ2-5
d_call: TRBD1
v_call: TRBV7-9
clone_size: NA
cdr3_aa: CASSLTGQGWPETQYF
cdr3_nt: TGTGCCAGCAGCTTGACCGGACAGGGGTGGCCTGAGACCCAGTACTTC

j_call: TRBJ2-3
d_call: TRBD2
v_call: TRBV7-9
clone_size: NA
cdr3_aa: CASRGRFAGENTDTQYF
cdr3_nt: TGTGCCAGCAGGGGGCGCTTCGCGGGGGAGAACACAGATACGCAGTATTTT